These T cell receptor beta chains were read from a single sample in a study of control samples from healthy donors and cancer patients. The data were produced by immunoSEQ multiplex PCR, yet TCRdb's version contains in-frame clones alone and is incomplete. The data show more than 110,000 clones, less than 90% seen once. The sequenced sample consisted of blood. The source of these receptors is a woman under 40 in good health. CDR3s leave out the opening cysteine and the closing phenylalanine or tryptophan. The order of the fields is CDR3 length, V gene, clone size, J gene, CDR3 protein. Clone size, where shown, is once, few, many, or a class for clones that have expanded.

11	TRBV30	NA	TRBJ1-2	AWSVRGDYGYT
11	TRBV12-3/TRBV12-4	NA	TRBJ1-4	ASSLSSDEKLF
11	TRBV11-1	NA	TRBJ2-5	ASSLALMETQY
13	TRBV7-7	NA	TRBJ2-5	ASSLGGTEEETQY
12	TRBV30	NA	TRBJ1-6	AWSGQGLNSPLH
11	TRBV6-4	NA	TRBJ2-5	ASSGNRGETQY
11	TRBV9	NA	TRBJ1-2	ASSLQGDYGYT
9	TRBV18	NA	TRBJ2-1	ASSPGNEQF
11	TRBV27	NA	TRBJ1-2	ASSPDRGRGYT
13	TRBV9	NA	TRBJ2-1	ASSETSGNYNEQF
12	TRBV7-2	NA	TRBJ1-1	ASSLVIWSGEAF
12	TRBV6-6	NA	TRBJ1-1	ASSGRLGNTEAF
13	TRBV5-1	NA	TRBJ2-1	ASSVRDGSYNEQF
11	TRBV5-8	NA	TRBJ2-4	ASSFRGRNIQY
13	TRBV3-1/TRBV3-2	once	TRBJ2-2	ASSQDRPTTGELF
13	TRBV4-2	NA	TRBJ2-5	ASSQETGYSETQY
12	TRBV5-4	NA	TRBJ2-7	ASSVLGYPYEQY
12	TRBV6-6	NA	TRBJ2-5	ASSYGGGQETQY
13	TRBV3-1/TRBV3-2	NA	TRBJ1-4	ASSPDTGGGEKLF
12	TRBV19	NA	TRBJ2-2	ASSPQTNTGELF
14	TRBV23-1	NA	TRBJ1-1	ASSRGPGQKNTEAF
13	TRBV27	NA	TRBJ1-2	ASSLFAVNNYGYT
13	TRBV5-4	NA	TRBJ1-1	ASSSPTGLNTEAF
13	TRBV6-6	NA	TRBJ1-1	ASSPKGAENTEAF
12	TRBV19	NA	TRBJ1-6	ASRDPSDNSPLH
13	TRBV19	NA	TRBJ1-1	ASTTWGLGTGEAF
13	TRBV18	once	TRBJ2-3	ASSLDRFSTDTQY
15	TRBV19	NA	TRBJ1-5	ASSINYEHRGGQPQH
15	TRBV19	NA	TRBJ1-5	ASSTLSLQGVNQPQH
12	TRBV25-1	NA	TRBJ2-1	ASTARSGYNEQF